Listed below are T cell receptor beta chains from one sample, sequenced in a study of siplizumab effects on memory and regulatory T cells. Only in-frame clones appear in the TCRdb table, and some are missing; sequencing was by immunoSEQ multiplex PCR. The data contain more than 95,000 clones, approximately 94% of them singletons. The sequencing input was CD4+ T cells sorted from blood. These receptors originate from a human donor in good health. Both conserved end residues are part of each CDR3. A D gene is named only where the DNA matches it firmly. The listing skips clone size in some rows; elsewhere it reads once, few, many or a size class.

clone size | J gene | V gene | D gene | CDR3 protein | CDR3 DNA
- | TRBJ1-1 | TRBV11-2 | - | CASSVRGDTEAFF | TGTGCCAGCAGTGTCCGGGGGGACACTGAAGCTTTCTTT
- | TRBJ1-5 | TRBV5-7 | - | CASSLNPDGYSNQPQHF | TGTGCCAGCAGCTTAAACCCGGACGGATATAGCAATCAGCCCCAGCATTTT
- | TRBJ1-5 | TRBV19 | - | CASSPPGDVNPQHF | TGTGCCAGTAGTCCGCCCGGGGATGTGAATCCCCAGCATTTT
- | TRBJ1-1 | TRBV15 | - | CATSRVGLNTEAFF | TGTGCCACCAGCAGAGTCGGGCTGAACACTGAAGCTTTCTTT
once | TRBJ1-4 | TRBV5-6 | - | CASSNNREVNEKLFF | TGTGCCAGCAGCAATAACAGGGAAGTTAATGAAAAACTGTTTTTT
once | TRBJ1-6 | TRBV7-3 | - | CASSAFQNSPLHF | TGTGCCAGCAGCGCTTTTCAGAATTCACCCCTCCACTTT
- | TRBJ2-3 | TRBV2 | - | CASSEFGSVDTQYF | TGTGCCAGCAGTGAGTTTGGAAGCGTGGATACGCAGTATTTT
- | TRBJ1-5 | TRBV5-1 | - | CASSPDSLNQPQHF | TGCGCCAGCAGCCCGGACAGCCTCAATCAGCCCCAGCATTTT
- | TRBJ2-3 | TRBV18 | - | CASSPPGLQDTQYF | TGTGCCAGCTCACCACCGGGACTTCAAGATACGCAGTATTTT
- | TRBJ1-2 | TRBV5-1 | - | CASSLEGRGSNYGYTF | TGCGCCAGCAGCTTGGAGGGACGGGGCTCTAACTATGGCTACACCTTC
- | TRBJ2-7 | TRBV4-1 | TRBD1 | CASSQVTGDEQYF | TGCGCCAGCAGCCAAGTTACAGGGGACGAGCAGTACTTC
- | TRBJ2-3 | TRBV11-1 | - | CASSLEGAGTDTQYF | TGTGCCAGCAGCTTAGAAGGGGCGGGCACAGATACGCAGTATTTT
once | TRBJ1-1 | TRBV25-1 | - | CASSWNTEAFF | TGTGCCAGCAGCTGGAACACTGAAGCTTTCTTT
- | TRBJ1-1 | TRBV30 | TRBD1 | CAWSLTGGRTEAFF | TGTGCCTGGAGCCTGACAGGGGGGAGGACTGAAGCTTTCTTT
- | TRBJ2-3 | TRBV30 | - | CAWSKTGSSTDTQYF | TGTGCCTGGAGTAAGACCGGGTCTAGCACAGATACGCAGTATTTT
- | TRBJ1-3 | TRBV6-1 | - | CASTATQSSGNTIYF | TGTGCCAGCACTGCTACACAGAGCTCTGGAAACACCATATATTTT
- | TRBJ1-1 | TRBV5-1 | TRBD1 | CASSPRTGGTEAFF | TGCGCCAGCAGCCCGAGGACAGGGGGCACTGAAGCTTTCTTT
- | TRBJ1-2 | TRBV5-4 | TRBD1 | CASSLLGTVNYGYTF | TGTGCCAGCAGCTTACTGGGGACAGTAAACTATGGCTACACCTTC
few | TRBJ1-6 | TRBV10-3 | - | CAIGRDGRESPLHF | TGTGCCATCGGCCGGGACGGGAGGGAATCACCCCTCCACTTT
- | TRBJ1-2 | TRBV6-5 | - | CASRGQPRGGYTF | TGTGCCAGCAGGGGACAACCCAGGGGCGGCTACACCTTC
- | TRBJ1-2 | TRBV4-1 | - | CASSQLWTANYGYTF | TGCGCCAGCAGCCAGCTCTGGACGGCTAACTATGGCTACACCTTC
once | TRBJ1-1 | TRBV19 | - | CASSIDRDTEAFF | TGTGCCAGTAGTATAGACAGGGACACTGAAGCTTTCTTT
- | TRBJ2-2 | TRBV7-2 | TRBD2 | CASSFLAGAGELFF | TGTGCCAGCAGCTTTTTAGCGGGAGCCGGGGAGCTGTTTTTT
- | TRBJ2-7 | TRBV19 | - | CASRVRTASSYEQYF | TGTGCCAGTAGAGTTCGGACAGCCAGCTCCTACGAGCAGTACTTC
- | TRBJ2-7 | TRBV5-6 | TRBD1 | CASSLWGQGTYEQYF | TGTGCCAGCAGCCTATGGGGACAGGGGACCTACGAGCAGTACTTC
- | TRBJ1-2 | TRBV10-1 | - | CASRYPIQSTLVMSSHGYTF | TGCGCCAGCCGCTACCCAATACAGTCGACGCTCGTAATGAGTAGCCATGGCTACACCTTC
- | TRBJ1-1 | TRBV28 | - | CASSLVNTEAFF | TGTGCCAGCAGTTTAGTGAACACTGAAGCTTTCTTT
- | TRBJ1-2 | TRBV28 | - | CASRSLDRGYTF | TGTGCCAGCAGGTCCTTAGACAGAGGCTACACCTTC
- | TRBJ1-5 | TRBV12-5 | - | CASQRGEYSNQPQHF | TGTGCTAGCCAGAGGGGGGAATATAGCAATCAGCCCCAGCATTTT
- | TRBJ2-2 | TRBV19 | TRBD1 | CASSILQGRGTNTGELFF | TGTGCCAGTAGTATCCTACAGGGCAGGGGGACAAACACCGGGGAGCTGTTTTTT
- | TRBJ2-6 | TRBV19 | - | CASSTRLGANVLTF | TGTGCCAGTAGTACCCGTCTCGGGGCCAACGTCCTGACTTTC
- | TRBJ1-2 | TRBV5-6 | TRBD1 | CASSPGQGYGYTF | TGTGCCAGCAGCCCAGGACAGGGGTATGGCTACACCTTC
- | TRBJ2-1 | TRBV7-9 | - | CASSLDGYNEQFF | TGTGCCAGCAGCTTGGATGGGTACAATGAGCAGTTCTTC
- | TRBJ1-1 | TRBV15 | - | CATSRDRGGGTEAFF | TGTGCCACCAGCAGAGATCGCGGGGGGGGCACTGAAGCTTTCTTT
- | TRBJ2-7 | TRBV7-8 | - | CASSRAGYEQYF | TGTGCCAGCAGCCGTGCGGGGTACGAGCAGTACTTC
- | TRBJ2-5 | TRBV5-8 | - | CASNGPASSVRETQYF | TGTGCCAGCAACGGGCCTGCATCCTCCGTTCGCGAGACCCAGTACTTC
- | TRBJ1-4 | TRBV19 | - | CASSMYRDLLFF | TGTGCCAGTAGTATGTACAGGGATTTACTGTTTTTT
- | TRBJ1-5 | TRBV2 | TRBD1 | CASIQDRGLGQPQHF | TGTGCCAGCATCCAAGACAGGGGGCTCGGTCAGCCCCAGCATTTT
- | TRBJ1-2 | TRBV11-2 | - | CASSDRRRTYGYTF | TGTGCCAGCAGCGACAGACGGCGGACCTATGGCTACACCTTC
- | TRBJ1-6 | TRBV30 | - | CAWSLSGGASSPLHF | TGTGCCTGGAGTCTCTCTGGGGGGGCCAGTTCACCCCTCCACTTT
- | TRBJ1-2 | TRBV2 | TRBD1 | CASLRGTGGQYGYTF | TGTGCCAGCTTGCGCGGGACAGGGGGCCAGTATGGCTACACCTTC
once | TRBJ2-2 | TRBV11-3 | - | CASSLAGTSPGELFF | TGTGCCAGCAGCTTAGCCGGGACATCCCCCGGGGAGCTGTTTTTT
- | TRBJ2-7 | TRBV29-1 | - | CSVEQGNYEQYF | TGCAGCGTTGAACAGGGGAACTACGAGCAGTACTTC
- | TRBJ1-1 | TRBV30 | - | CAWSVQGNTEAFF | TGTGCCTGGAGTGTACAAGGGAACACTGAAGCTTTCTTT
- | TRBJ2-2 | TRBV6-5 | TRBD1 | CASSYKTGAPFF | TGTGCCAGCAGTTACAAGACAGGGGCCCCGTTTTTT
- | TRBJ1-2 | TRBV6-6 | - | CASSTNYGYTF | TGTGCCAGCTCCACAAACTATGGCTACACCTTC
- | TRBJ1-2 | TRBV9 | - | CASSVAGDNYGYTF | TGTGCCAGCAGCGTAGCCGGGGATAACTATGGCTACACCTTC
- | TRBJ1-3 | TRBV30 | - | CAWSGQEIAGNTIYF | TGTGCCTGGAGTGGCCAGGAAATAGCGGGAAACACCATATATTTT
- | TRBJ2-7 | TRBV18 | TRBD1 | CASSLIRDRSYEQYF | TGTGCCAGCTCACTTATCCGGGACAGATCCTACGAGCAGTACTTC
- | TRBJ1-2 | TRBV6-5 | - | CASGDGSNYGYTF | TGTGCCAGCGGGGACGGGTCTAACTATGGCTACACCTTC
few | TRBJ2-1 | TRBV11-2 | - | CASSRNSNEQFF | TGTGCCAGCAGCCGGAACAGCAATGAGCAGTTCTTC
- | TRBJ1-2 | TRBV28 | - | CASSFQGYGYTF | TGTGCCAGCAGTTTCCAGGGGTATGGCTACACCTTC
- | TRBJ2-3 | TRBV7-8 | - | CASSRAEFTDTQYF | TGTGCCAGCAGCCGAGCGGAATTCACAGATACGCAGTATTTT
- | TRBJ1-1 | TRBV5-1 | - | CASSFRNPNTEAFF | TGCGCCAGCAGCTTCCGAAACCCGAACACTGAAGCTTTCTTT
- | TRBJ2-3 | TRBV5-1 | - | CASSYSTDTQYF | TGCGCCAGCAGCTATTCCACAGATACGCAGTATTTT
- | TRBJ1-1 | TRBV4-2 | - | CASSQQGSGKAFF | TGTGCCAGCAGCCAACAGGGGAGCGGGAAAGCTTTCTTT
- | TRBJ1-2 | TRBV5-4 | TRBD1 | CASSSRQGNYGYTF | TGTGCCAGCAGTTCACGACAGGGAAACTATGGCTACACCTTC
- | TRBJ2-2 | TRBV19 | TRBD2 | CASSLRTSGSPGELFF | TGTGCCAGTAGTCTCAGGACTAGCGGGAGCCCCGGGGAGCTGTTTTTT
- | TRBJ2-3 | TRBV27 | - | CASSFAGTVADTQYF | TGTGCCAGCAGTTTCGCCGGGACTGTCGCAGATACGCAGTATTTT
- | TRBJ2-7 | TRBV5-5 | - | CASSTIPALAVFHEQYF | TGTGCCAGCAGCACCATCCCGGCGTTAGCGGTTTTCCACGAGCAGTACTTC